A single sample gave rise to the 27 T cell receptor beta chains below, sequenced in a study of Tregs in tolerant kidney transplant recipients. Libraries were prepared by immunoSEQ multiplex PCR; TCRdb keeps only in-frame clonotypes and omits some of them. The sample shows 25,000 to 40,000 clones, and less than 2% sits with its ten largest clones. Mixed chimerism was transient after nonmyeloablative marrow transplants from related graft donors. Sequences were derived from CD4+ T cells from blood (PBMCs), sampled 24 months after the transplant. Every receptor here comes from a human patient who received a combined kidney and bone marrow transplant. The graft donor may be the source of some T cells.

Comments on this clone: The read terminates 3 residues ahead of where the CDR3 ends, so the germline J gene completes it. The V call is TRBV20-1, the J call TRBJ1-1; D is unclear. The length of the CDR3 is 15 residues. Deletions cut 3 bases from V and 3 bases from J, with 17 bases between. Germline lookup yields CDR1 DFQATT and CDR2 SNEGSKA (reference sequence). The sequenced CDR3 bases are TGCAGTGCTAGGCCCAGGTTGATGGTGTACACTGAA. It specifies CSARPRLMVYTE. The CDR3 reads in full as CSARPRLMVYTEAFF.

With respect to this clone: Sequencing ends 3 residues short of the CDR3 end; the germline J gene provides the rest. V gene TRBV2 combines with J gene TRBJ2-7; 13 nucleotides match TRBD2. The CDR3 is made up of 16 amino acids. V gave up 6 bases and J gave up 0 bases; unmatched junction bases: 5. Germline-derived CDR1 and CDR2 are SNHLY and FYNNEI. Partial CDR3 DNA: TGTGCCAGCAGACCGGGACTAGCGGGATACTCCTACGAG. This sequence encodes CASRPGLAGYSYE. The entire CDR3 reads CASRPGLAGYSYEQYF.

A note on this clone: The CDR3 end lies 3 residues beyond the end of the read and is filled in from the germline J gene. The rearrangement uses TRBV4-1 and TRBJ2-3, with D maybe TRBD2 (6 bases). The V gene lost 1 base and the J gene lost 0 bases, with 14 bases spanning the gap. The CDR3 spans 17 residues. In germline, CDR1 is MGHRA, CDR2 YSYEKL. The sequenced part of the CDR3 DNA is TGCGCCAGCAGCCAAGTCATTAGCGGACTAAGCACAGATACG. It is translated as CASSQVISGLSTDT. In full, the CDR3 reads CASSQVISGLSTDTQYF.

The covered CDR3 bases are TGCAGTGCTGAAGGACAGGGGTGGGACATT. Its translation: CSAEGQGWDI. The full CDR3 sequence reads CSAEGQGWDIQYF. The gene calls are TRBV20-1 and TRBJ2-4, with 9 bases matching TRBD1. The CDR3 extends 3 residues past the end of the read, so its final part is completed from the germline J gene. After removal of 5 bases from V and 8 bases from J, the junction contained 7 bases not matched to a gene. The CDR3 is made up of 13 amino acids. The germline CDR1 and CDR2 sequences are DFQATT and SNEGSKA (reference sequence).

The DNA read from the CDR3 is TGTGCCAGCAGCAACACCATGCCCGATCAGCCC. Protein: CASSNTMPDQP. The whole CDR3 reads CASSNTMPDQPQHF. The rearrangement joins TRBV7-9 to TRBJ1-5; D is uncertain. The read falls 3 residues short of the CDR3 end, and the missing part is taken from the germline J gene. The CDR3 sequence is 14 residues long. V was trimmed by 5 bases and J by 5 bases, leaving 13 bases between them. CDR1 and CDR2 (germline): SEHNR, FQNEAQ (reference sequence).

Notes on this clone: The observed sequence ends 3 residues before the CDR3 terminus, with the missing tail filled in from the germline J gene. The rearrangement links TRBV30 to TRBJ2-5; 8 bases line up with TRBD2. Germline V gene data show CDR1 as GTSNPN and CDR2 as SVGIG (reference sequence). Trimming cost V 1 base and J 4 bases; bases outside gene matches: 8. CDR3 length: 15 residues. The chain's CDR3 is CAWSDGGRMGETQYF. Partial CDR3 DNA: TGTGCCTGGAGTGACGGCGGGAGGATGGGAGAGACC.

A word on this clone: The CDR3 is cut off 3 residues early in the read; its end comes from the germline J gene. The rearrangement joins TRBV5-1 to TRBJ2-3, with TRBD2 matching over 7 bases. The V gene's germline CDR1 is SGHRS and CDR2 YFSETQ. This CDR3 is built from 16 residues. V dropped 4 bases and J dropped 2; count of bases not matched to a gene: 10. CDR3 bases read: TGCGCCAGCAGCCCGGGTGTAGCGGGCCCCACAGATACG. The encoded protein is CASSPGVAGPTDT. The CDR3 reads in full as CASSPGVAGPTDTQYF.

As regards this clone: The CDR3 is cut off 3 residues early in the read; its end comes from the germline J gene. The V call is TRBV20-1, the J call TRBJ2-5; TRBD1 aligns across 7 bases. This CDR3 has 12 residues. The trim removed 5 bases at V and 5 bases at J, leaving 5 bases unmatched. Germline assignment: CDR1 DFQATT and CDR2 SNEGSKA (reference sequence). The sequenced CDR3 bases are TGCAGTGCTGGAGGACAGGCCGAGACC. This gives the protein CSAGGQAET. The complete CDR3 protein is CSAGGQAETQYF.

Note on this clone: The read stops 3 residues short of the end of the CDR3; the missing end is completed from the germline J gene. The chain uses TRBV7-6 and TRBJ1-1; D ambiguous. CDR1 SGHVS and CDR2 FNYEAQ come from the germline V gene. V was shortened by 1 base and J by 4 bases, with 13 bases between the two germline ends. There are 15 residues in the CDR3. The CDR3 here is CASSLVAGAGTEAFF. The DNA read from the CDR3 is TGTGCCAGCAGCTTAGTGGCGGGCGCCGGCACTGAA.

Worth noting for this clone: The CDR3 goes on 3 residues after the read ends, and that part is filled in from the germline J gene. The rearrangement uses TRBV7-9 and TRBJ1-1, with D maybe TRBD1 (6 bases). V lost 6 bases to trimming and J lost 0 bases, with 14 bases between them. The CDR3 has 15 amino acids. CDR1 is SEHNR, CDR2 FQNEAQ, per germline (reference sequence). CDR3 bases read: TGTGCCAGCAGTCAACAGGGCCTCATGAACACTGAA. This codes for CASSQQGLMNTE. The full CDR3 reads CASSQQGLMNTEAFF.

With respect to this clone: The DNA ends 3 residues before the CDR3 does, and the rest of the CDR3 is filled in from the germline J gene. The V and J genes are TRBV18 and TRBJ1-1, with TRBD1 as a possible D gene (6 bases). The V end lost 3 bases, the J end lost 0 bases, and 11 bases lay between the germline ends. CDR3 length equals 15 residues. Germline V lookup: CDR1 KGHSH, CDR2 LQKENI. The CDR3 sequence is CASSPTDRMNTEAFF. The CDR3 DNA, read in part, is TGTGCCAGCTCACCTACGGACAGAATGAACACTGAA.

Turning to this clone: The read halts 3 residues ahead of the CDR3 end, with the missing end drawn from the germline J gene. The chain links TRBV30 to TRBJ1-2; D is unresolved. Trimming cost V 8 bases and J 0 bases, with 7 bases left between them. CDR3 size: 11 residues. CDR1 and CDR2 (germline): GTSNPN, SVGIG (reference sequence). The CDR3 loop reads CAAYTNYGYTF. The covered CDR3 bases are TGTGCCGCGTATACTAACTATGGC.

Considering frequency, this clone is medium-sized (0.01 to 0.1%). The sequenced fragment ends 3 residues before the CDR3 boundary, so the rest is inferred from the germline J gene. The gene calls are TRBV5-6 and TRBJ1-2; TRBD1 matches at 8 bases. The V gene's germline CDR1 is SGHDT and CDR2 YYEEEE. The V and J ends lost 4 bases and 6 bases, in that order; junction bases with no gene match: 11. CDR3 length: 15 amino acids. CDR3 bases read: TGTGCCAGCAGCCACTCGGGGCAGGGGGCTCATGGC. Protein: CASSHSGQGAHG. From start to end, the CDR3 is CASSHSGQGAHGYTF.

The part of the CDR3 DNA that was read is TGTGCCAGCAGTCAGGGAGGGGTCCAAGAGACC. Translation: CASSQGGVQET. In full, the CDR3 is CASSQGGVQETQYF. This rearrangement joins TRBV7-3 to TRBJ2-5; 7 positions agree with TRBD2. The read ends 3 residues shy of where the CDR3 ends; the end is completed using the germline J gene. Germline CDR1 is SGHTA and CDR2 is FQGTGA. V was clipped by 6 bases and J by 1 base; unmatched bases: 5. This CDR3 has 14 residues.

As to this clone: The CDR3 extends 3 residues past the end of the read, so its final part is completed from the germline J gene. This chain uses TRBV5-6 with TRBJ2-1; tentatively, D is TRBD1 (5 bases). Germline V gene sequence: CDR1 SGHDT, CDR2 YYEEEE. The CDR3 extends over 14 amino acids. V dropped 4 bases and J dropped 9 bases, with 17 bases sitting between them. CDR3 bases read: TGTGCCAGCAGCAGTGACACAGGTTCCGGTGAG. Translating gives CASSSDTGSGE. Given in full, the CDR3 is CASSSDTGSGEQFF.

In regard to this clone: The read ends 3 residues before the CDR3 terminus; that terminus is restored from the germline J gene. V is TRBV20-1 and J is TRBJ2-7; TRBD2 aligns across 11 bases. V trimming: 6 bases; J trimming: 6 bases; junction bases outside the gene matches: 16. Germline V lookup: CDR1 DFQATT, CDR2 SNEGSKA (reference sequence). CDR3 length equals 16 residues. The CDR3 DNA, read in part, is TGCAGTGCCCGAGGGCCTAGCGGGAGGCCGGCGAGCGAG. Protein sequence: CSARGPSGRPASE. The complete CDR3 sequence is CSARGPSGRPASEQYF.

On this clone: Coverage ceases 3 residues before the CDR3 finishes, and the germline J gene fills in the end. The chain couples TRBV7-2 to TRBJ1-5; D is unresolved. Trimming removed 7 bases from V and 7 bases from J, with 17 bases in between. CDR3 length: 14 residues. The germline CDR1 and CDR2 sequences are SGHTA and FQGNSA. This CDR3 is CASTPFAGGQPQHF. The CDR3 DNA, read in part, is TGTGCCAGCACCCCATTCGCGGGCGGACAGCCC.

On this clone itself: The CDR3 extends 3 residues past the end of the read, so its final part is completed from the germline J gene. This chain joins TRBV29-1 and TRBJ2-6, with TRBD1 matching over 7 bases. V shed 8 bases, J shed 3 bases, and the junction held 10 bases outside the gene matches. The CDR3 consists of 15 residues. Germline CDR1 reads SQVTM; CDR2 reads ANQGSEA. CDR3 residues: CSIRQGPDGANVLTF. The DNA read from the CDR3 is TGCAGCATTAGACAGGGTCCGGATGGGGCCAACGTC.

A note on this clone: The CDR3 is cut off 3 residues early in the read; its end comes from the germline J gene. The chain joins TRBV18 to TRBJ1-1; tentatively, D is TRBD1 (6 bases). CDR3 length: 14 residues. The germline V gene encodes CDR1 KGHSH and CDR2 LQKENI. The ends were cut back, 2 bases at V and 7 bases at J, with 14 bases in the middle. CDR3 in amino acids: CASSPTGQRYEAFF. The DNA read from the CDR3 is TGTGCCAGCTCACCAACCGGACAGCGCTATGAA.

Comments on this clone: The missing CDR3 end, 3 residues past where the read stops, is filled in from the germline J gene. The chain has TRBV6-1 and TRBJ2-7; 7 bases match TRBD2. The junction had 9 bases not matched to a gene; V was cut back by 2 bases and J by 2 bases. The CDR3 extends over 16 amino acids. From germline, CDR1 is MNHNS and CDR2 SASEGT. The CDR3 spells CASSEPGSGAPYEQYF. Incomplete CDR3 DNA: TGTGCCAGCAGTGAACCTGGGAGCGGGGCCCCCTACGAG.

With regard to this clone: The read gets to within 3 residues of the CDR3 end, and the germline J gene fills in the rest. This chain links TRBV18 with TRBJ2-1; 7 bases fit TRBD1. V was pared by 6 bases and J by 6 bases, with 8 bases of the junction left unmatched. Germline CDR1 KGHSH, CDR2 LQKENI. The length of the CDR3 is 14 residues. The part of the CDR3 DNA that was read is TGTGCCAGCTCGCGCGGACAGGTGCTCAATGAG. Translated: CASSRGQVLNE. The full CDR3 protein is CASSRGQVLNEQFF.

With regard to this clone: The read comes to an end 3 residues before the CDR3 does, leaving the germline J gene to fill in the end. The rearrangement uses TRBV6-1 and TRBJ2-5; D may be TRBD1 (5 bases). The CDR3 has 14 amino acids. Deletions cut 1 base from V and 7 bases from J, with 13 bases between. Germline assignment: CDR1 MNHNS and CDR2 SASEGT. CDR3 amino acids: CASSEGLGPSTQYF. The CDR3 DNA, read in part, is TGTGCCAGCAGTGAAGGGTTGGGGCCATCGACC.

With regard to this clone: The read ends 3 residues before the CDR3 terminus; that terminus is restored from the germline J gene. The chain is built from TRBV5-3 and TRBJ1-2, with 7 bases that match TRBD1. TRBV5-3 is marked as an open reading frame, function uncertain. The CDR3 consists of 15 residues. The sequenced part of the CDR3 DNA is TGTGCCAGAAGCCCAGTCGACAGGGCCGGACCCAGC. Translated, it gives CARSPVDRAGPS. The entire CDR3 reads CARSPVDRAGPSYTF.

As regards this clone: The missing CDR3 end, 3 residues past where the read stops, is filled in from the germline J gene. The rearrangement joins TRBV19 to TRBJ2-3; 12 positions match TRBD2. CDR1 is LNHDA and CDR2 is SQIVND in the germline V gene (reference sequence). The trim removed 4 bases at V and 4 bases at J, leaving 12 bases unmatched. The CDR3 contains 18 residues. The sequenced part of the CDR3 DNA is TGTGCCAGTAGTAGAGAGAGGCGACTAGCGGGAGTTTCAGATACG. It translates to CASSRERRLAGVSDT. The whole CDR3 sequence reads CASSRERRLAGVSDTQYF.

With respect to this clone: The CDR3 extends 3 residues past the end of the read, so its final part is completed from the germline J gene. V is TRBV5-5 and J is TRBJ2-7; D gene ambiguous. The germline gives CDR1 SGHKS, CDR2 YYEKEE (reference sequence). The V end lost 2 bases, the J end lost 4 bases, and 16 bases lay between the germline ends. There are 15 residues in the CDR3. The CDR3 loop is CASSLTSRLDYEQYF. Incomplete CDR3 DNA: TGTGCCAGCAGCTTAACCTCTAGATTAGATTACGAG.

A remark on this clone: Coverage ceases 3 residues before the CDR3 finishes, and the germline J gene fills in the end. This rearrangement joins TRBV6-2 or TRBV6-3 to TRBJ1-5; D is uncertain. The V end lost 0 bases, the J end lost 0 bases, and 12 bases lay between the germline ends. CDR1 and CDR2 (germline): MNHEY, SVGEGT. The CDR3 is 17 residues long. The part of the CDR3 DNA that was read is TGTGCCAGCAGTTACTCGATAATTAGTGATAGCAATCAGCCC. It codes for CASSYSIISDSNQP. The whole CDR3 sequence is CASSYSIISDSNQPQHF.

In the case of this clone: The CDR3 end lies 3 residues beyond the end of the read and is filled in from the germline J gene. J is TRBJ1-5 and V is TRBV19, with D possibly TRBD1 on 6 matching bases. The germline V and J ends were trimmed by 3 bases and 0 bases, with 18 bases remaining between them. The CDR3 sequence is 18 residues long. The V gene's germline CDR1 is LNHDA and CDR2 SQIVND (reference sequence). The CDR3 spells CASSMNIGQLYSNQPQHF. The part of the CDR3 DNA that was read is TGTGCCAGTAGTATGAATATTGGACAGCTATATAGCAATCAGCCC.